This T cell receptor beta chain is from a study of cytomegalovirus exposure and HLA in healthy donors. Generated by immunoSEQ multiplex PCR, the TCRdb table keeps only in-frame clones and is missing some. The top ten clones hold around 0.96% of a sample with fewer than 400,000 clones, roughly 88% of them seen once. The germline V and J ends were trimmed by 0 bases and 6 bases, with 12 bases remaining between them. There are 15 residues in the CDR3. Germline loops: CDR1 SGHRS, CDR2 YFSETQ. An approximately 120-subject validation cohort, separate from the approximately 690-subject first cohort, supplied the donors.

The sample taken for sequencing was PBMCs. The sequence derives from a man aged 25-45 years in good health and CMV-seronegative. The rearrangement uses TRBV5-1 and TRBJ2-2; weak D call: TRBD1 (6 bases). The CDR3 spells CASSLVPGVAGELFF. For the CDR3, the DNA is TGCGCCAGCAGCTTGGTGCCAGGGGTTGCCGGGGAGCTGTTTTTT.